This paragraph covers one T cell receptor beta chain sequence. This clone was counted a single time. Its antigen remains unidentified. One base away there is no much larger clone; base qualities are not given. Each collaborating institution followed its own protocols to collect whole blood in K2EDTA tubes. Collaborator samples were shipped for TCRbeta analysis as frozen whole blood, isolated PBMCs, or DNA extracted from either sample type. This specimen comes from a study of blood T cell repertoires in COVID-19 (dated by TCRdb to about 2020). For the study in its entirety: Samples covering the acute and convalescent phases of COVID-19 were provided by collaborators in the United States, Italy and Spain. The repertoires were released in a freely available public database meant as a resource for research on the immune response to SARS-CoV-2. Sample metadata almost always included a de-identified subject ID, COVID-19 status, age in years and sex. Subjects who had been exposed to COVID-19, were actively infected with it, or had recovered from it provided the deeply sampled blood TCRbeta repertoires that made up the dataset. The prospective study material was composed of cDNA or gDNA derived from T cells, B-cell-depleted T cells, or PBMCs. Samples came from the ongoing ImmuneRACE study (first 160 participants) plus 1,254 subjects from 6 global collaborators. HLA class I and class II types, where available, came from metadata supplied by the sample provider rather than from assay-based typing. Summary of the overall study and its limitations: How much clinical and demographic metadata was included differed by source and by participant, and the metadata was provided uncurated.

The cysteine opens and the phenylalanine closes a CDR3 of 13 amino acids. Of all the DNA, just the CDR3 is kept, 39 bases in frame from base 1. Germline trimming amounts to 0 bases on V and 7 bases on J, with 3 as the count of junction bases outside the gene matches. The germline V gene (reference sequence) supplies CDR1 SGHKS and CDR2 YYEKEE. The immunoSEQ Assay, a bias-controlled multiplex PCR, was used to amplify TCRbeta CDR3 regions from genomic DNA. Under the source paper's analysis protocol: The number of nucleated cells in each sample was estimated by amplification of reference gene primers within the assay. To quantify the absolute abundance of each unique TCRbeta CDR3 rearrangement, sequence reads were collapsed and filtered. For each sample, productive Simpson clonality was calculated as the square root of Simpson's diversity index over productive rearrangements. This immuneACCESS table, as held by TCRdb, lists in-frame sequences with V and J called but not all clones. Of the missing ones, under half trace to an unresolved V gene in checked studies; the others have no known cause. V and J calls and clone size come straight from that table; D and trimming were deduced from the DNA. The sample has about 280,000 clones on record, roughly 86% of them singletons. Jointly, the top ten make up roughly 9% of the sample.

This chain is built from TRBV5-5 and TRBJ1-2, with 7 central nucleotides matching TRBD1. Sample: peripheral blood. The clonotype was recovered from a man in his late teens or twenties with active or convalescent COVID-19. CDR3 reads: CASSLEGGPGYTF. At the DNA level, the sequence is TGTGCCAGCAGCTTGGAAGGGGGCCCTGGCTACACCTTC.